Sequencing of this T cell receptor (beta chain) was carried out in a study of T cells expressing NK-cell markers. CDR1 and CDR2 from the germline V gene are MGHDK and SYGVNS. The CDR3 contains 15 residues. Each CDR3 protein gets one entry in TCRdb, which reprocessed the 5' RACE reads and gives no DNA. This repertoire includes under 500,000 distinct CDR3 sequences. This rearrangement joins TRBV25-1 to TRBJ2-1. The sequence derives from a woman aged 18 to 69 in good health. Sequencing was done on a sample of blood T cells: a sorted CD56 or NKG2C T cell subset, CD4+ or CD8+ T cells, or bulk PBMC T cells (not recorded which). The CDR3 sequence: CASSGNRGSYNEQFF.